These T cell receptor beta chains were read from a single sample in a study of T-cell memory formation after mild COVID-19. TCRdb re-analysed the 5' RACE reads in MiXCR, keeping a single row per CDR3 protein. Of hundreds of thousands of distinct CDR3 sequences detected, roughly 15% appear once; the ten largest clones hold 20% to 25%. The material sequenced was PBMCs or a T cell subset sorted from them (not recorded which). The receptors were sampled from a young man who had mild COVID-19 (a few samples of this study predate the infection). Cell type and time point are not known. Both conserved end residues are part of each CDR3. Each record gives: D gene, J gene, clone size, V gene, CDR3 protein, CDR3 DNA. D genes are given only for firm matches. For some rows the clone size is stated as once, few or many, or as a class when expanded; others skip it.

>NA|TRBJ2-3|few|TRBV9
CASSVASLATDTQYF
TGTGCCAGCAGCGTAGCTAGCCTAGCAACTGATACGCAGTATTTT
>NA|TRBJ1-4|few|TRBV7-9
CASSQAVTPSEKLFF
TGTGCCAGCAGCCAAGCCGTCACCCCTAGTGAAAAACTGTTTTTT
>NA|TRBJ1-1|few|TRBV13
CASSLRRGNTEAFF
TGTGCCAGCAGCTTACGACGGGGGAACACTGAAGCTTTCTTT
>TRBD1|TRBJ1-2|few|TRBV25-1
CASSDRGQEYYGYTF
TGTGCCAGCAGTGACAGGGGACAGGAGTACTATGGCTACACCTTC
>NA|TRBJ2-4|few|TRBV11-2
CASSLDRSGLGLRNIQYF
TGTGCCAGCAGCTTAGATCGGTCGGGTCTCGGCCTGCGAAACATTCAGTACTTC
>NA|TRBJ1-6|few|TRBV9
CASSVSGVNSPLHF
TGTGCCAGCAGCGTATCAGGGGTGAATTCACCCCTCCACTTT
>TRBD1|TRBJ1-4|NA|TRBV5-1
CASSPTGELAGEKLFF
TGCGCCAGCAGCCCGACAGGGGAGTTAGCGGGTGAAAAACTGTTTTTT
>NA|TRBJ2-7|NA|TRBV2
CASTIRTGSYEQYF
TGTGCCAGCACGATTCGGACTGGCTCCTACGAGCAGTACTTC
>TRBD1|TRBJ1-6|few|TRBV7-2
CASSLGGDSKVLHF
TGTGCCAGCAGCTTAGGCGGGGACAGTAAGGTCCTCCACTTT
>NA|TRBJ2-1|few|TRBV27
CASSPSLSLRRDYNEQFF
TGTGCCAGCAGTCCATCCCTCTCGCTCCGGAGGGATTACAATGAGCAGTTCTTC
>NA|TRBJ1-5|few|TRBV4-2
CASSQDSGNQPQHF
TGTGCCAGCAGCCAAGACTCAGGTAACCAGCCCCAGCATTTT
>TRBD2|TRBJ2-3|few|TRBV12-3/TRBV12-4
CASSLAGGTPSTDTQYF
TGTGCCAGCTCGCTAGCGGGGGGGACCCCTAGCACAGATACGCAGTATTTT
>NA|TRBJ2-1|many|TRBV6-6
CASSPGHEQFF
TGTGCCAGCAGTCCCGGCCATGAGCAGTTCTTC
>TRBD2|TRBJ2-3|few|TRBV7-3
CASSPNGRGGTDTQYF
TGTGCCAGCAGCCCTAACGGGCGGGGGGGCACAGATACGCAGTATTTT
>NA|TRBJ2-2|NA|TRBV29-1
CSVAGRGNTGELFF
TGCAGCGTAGCAGGCCGGGGGAACACCGGGGAGCTGTTTTTT
>NA|TRBJ1-1|few|TRBV6-5
CASTKMQGAYTEAFF
TGTGCCAGCACTAAAATGCAGGGCGCATACACTGAAGCTTTCTTT
>NA|TRBJ2-2|many|TRBV4-3
CASSSGVLDTGELFF
TGCGCCAGCAGCTCAGGGGTATTGGACACCGGGGAGCTGTTTTTT
>NA|TRBJ1-2|NA|TRBV3-1
CASSQDEVPNYGYTF
TGTGCCAGCAGCCAAGATGAGGTACCTAACTATGGCTACACCTTC
>TRBD1|TRBJ1-5|many|TRBV7-9
CASSLGQSNQPQHF
TGTGCCAGCAGCTTGGGACAGTCCAATCAGCCCCAGCATTTT
>TRBD2|TRBJ2-2|many|TRBV5-5
CATGGGANTGELFF
TGTGCCACTGGGGGAGGGGCGAACACCGGGGAGCTGTTTTTT
>NA|TRBJ1-2|NA|TRBV5-6
CASSFYLVSFRDGYTF
TGTGCCAGCAGCTTCTACCTCGTATCCTTTAGGGATGGCTACACCTTC
>NA|TRBJ2-1|NA|TRBV4-1
CASSQDSGSTVSQFF
TGCGCCAGCAGCCAAGATTCCGGGAGTACAGTATCCCAGTTCTTC
>NA|TRBJ2-3|NA|TRBV2
CASSLKRGTDTQYF
TGTGCCAGCAGTCTAAAGCGGGGCACAGATACGCAGTATTTT
>TRBD1|TRBJ2-7|NA|TRBV12-3/TRBV12-4
CASSSALTGAPYEQYF
TGTGCCAGCAGTTCAGCGCTCACAGGGGCACCCTACGAGCAGTACTTC
>NA|TRBJ1-5|NA|TRBV6-5
CASSYYTKGPQHF
TGTGCCAGCAGTTACTATACCAAGGGGCCCCAGCATTTT
>NA|TRBJ1-2|NA|TRBV7-3
CASSLFGGEGYTF
TGTGCCAGCAGCTTATTCGGGGGTGAAGGCTACACCTTC
>NA|TRBJ1-5|NA|TRBV11-2
CASSSAGHQPQHF
TGTGCCAGCAGCTCCGCAGGGCATCAGCCCCAGCATTTT
>TRBD2|TRBJ2-1|many|TRBV5-4
CASSPVGGGPYNEQFF
TGTGCCAGCAGCCCTGTTGGGGGGGGACCTTACAATGAGCAGTTCTTC
>TRBD1|TRBJ2-4|few|TRBV27
CASSLWTGYAIQYF
TGTGCCAGCAGTTTATGGACAGGGTACGCCATTCAGTACTTC
>NA|TRBJ2-5|many|TRBV5-1
CASSFDRGRGETQYF
TGCGCCAGCAGCTTTGATCGGGGGCGCGGGGAGACCCAGTACTTC
>NA|TRBJ1-6|few|TRBV7-2
CASSLDGFRSPLHF
TGTGCCAGCAGCTTAGATGGGTTCCGGTCACCCCTCCACTTT
>NA|TRBJ2-1|NA|TRBV5-1
CASSQDTLEQFF
TGCGCCAGCAGCCAGGACACTTTGGAGCAGTTCTTC
>NA|TRBJ2-1|few|TRBV9
CASSVAAGNEQFF
TGTGCCAGCAGCGTGGCAGCGGGCAATGAGCAGTTCTTC
>TRBD1|TRBJ2-1|few|TRBV5-1
CASSRTGSNEQFF
TGCGCCAGCAGCAGGACAGGGTCAAATGAGCAGTTCTTC
>TRBD1|TRBJ1-1|few|TRBV4-3
CASSRMTGISTEAFF
TGCGCCAGCAGCCGAATGACAGGGATATCCACTGAAGCTTTCTTT
>NA|TRBJ1-4|NA|TRBV21-1
CASSKEDRPLNEKLFF
TGTGCCAGCAGCAAAGAGGATCGGCCGCTGAATGAAAAACTGTTTTTT